These 8 T cell receptor beta chains were sequenced from one sample in a study of blood T cell repertoires in COVID-19. The method was immunoSEQ multiplex PCR; TCRdb's version includes in-frame clones alone and lacks a portion of them. The data contain a few hundred thousand clones, about 90% of them singletons. The sample was peripheral blood. The receptors were sampled from a person aged 18 to 30 with COVID-19, enrolled during active disease.

The V and J genes are TRBV24-1 and TRBJ2-3; a weak D match, TRBD1 (6 bases). The CDR3 sequence is 16 residues long. CDR1 and CDR2 from the germline V gene are KGHDR and SFDVKD. V was pared by 3 bases and J by 3 bases, with 15 bases between. In DNA, the CDR3 is TGTGCCACCAGTGATAGAGAGGGACACGGGACAGATACGCAGTATTTT. Its translation is CATSDREGHGTDTQYF.

V gene TRBV29-1 combines with J gene TRBJ2-3, with 11 bases fitting TRBD1. The CDR3 is made up of 15 amino acids. V was pared by 5 bases and J by 4 bases, with 8 bases of the junction left unmatched. The germline gives CDR1 SQVTM, CDR2 ANQGSEA. CDR3 DNA sequence: TGCAGCGTTACCCCCGGGACAGGGGGATCAGATACGCAGTATTTT. It translates to CSVTPGTGGSDTQYF.

This sequence joins TRBV19 and TRBJ2-7; D might be TRBD1 (5 bases). The V gene lost 4 bases and the J gene lost 5 bases, with 18 bases spanning the gap. Germline V CDR1 and CDR2: LNHDA, SQIVND (reference sequence). This CDR3 comprises 15 residues. CDR3 in DNA: TGTGCCAGTAGTACCAACTCAGGGATGTCTAACGAGCAGTACTTC. This codes for CASSTNSGMSNEQYF.

For the CDR3, the DNA is TGTGCCAGCTCACCCGGACAGGGCAGGTCTGGCTACACCTTC. Protein: CASSPGQGRSGYTF. The V and J genes are TRBV18 and TRBJ1-2, with 8 bases aligning to TRBD1. The CDR3 is made up of 14 amino acids. The J segment lost 7 bases and the V segment lost 3 bases, leaving 7 bases of the junction unmatched. The germline CDR1 and CDR2 sequences are KGHSH and LQKENI.

The genes are TRBV19 and TRBJ1-2, with D maybe TRBD1 (5 bases). CDR1 is LNHDA, CDR2 SQIVND, per germline (reference sequence). This CDR3 spans 13 amino acids. V shed 6 bases and J shed 5 bases, with 13 bases lying between them. The CDR3 DNA reads as TGTGCCAGTAGCCCTGGGGGGACTTATGGCTACACCTTC. Translated, it gives CASSPGGTYGYTF.

This chain joins TRBV20-1 and TRBJ2-5, with TRBD2 matching over 12 bases. There are 14 residues in the CDR3. V shed 3 bases and J 5 bases; nucleotides not matched to a gene: 4. Germline V gene lookup returns CDR1 DFQATT and CDR2 SNEGSKA (reference sequence). The CDR3 DNA reads as TGCAGTGCTAGTCTAGCGGGAGGGCCGGAGACCCAGTACTTC. This codes for CSASLAGGPETQYF.

V gene TRBV13 combines with J gene TRBJ2-2, with 8 nucleotides matching TRBD2. Germline V gene lookup returns CDR1 PRHDT and CDR2 FYEKMQ (reference sequence). The CDR3 loop spans 16 amino acids. V dropped 5 bases and J dropped 2; count of bases not matched to a gene: 7. In DNA form, the CDR3 reads TGTGCCAGCAGCCCACCGGGACTAGAAAACACCGGGGAGCTGTTTTTT. This translates into CASSPPGLENTGELFF.

This chain connects TRBV15 to TRBJ2-7; 7 bases are a match to TRBD2. The CDR3 runs to 15 residues. Losses at the gene ends were 0 bases for V and 7 bases for J; bases not matched to a gene: 9. Germline-derived CDR1 and CDR2 are LNHNV and YYDKDF (reference sequence). The CDR3 DNA reads TGTGCCACCAGCAGAGAGGGGGGAGGGCCGAGTGAGCAGTACTTC. It is translated as CATSREGGGPSEQYF.